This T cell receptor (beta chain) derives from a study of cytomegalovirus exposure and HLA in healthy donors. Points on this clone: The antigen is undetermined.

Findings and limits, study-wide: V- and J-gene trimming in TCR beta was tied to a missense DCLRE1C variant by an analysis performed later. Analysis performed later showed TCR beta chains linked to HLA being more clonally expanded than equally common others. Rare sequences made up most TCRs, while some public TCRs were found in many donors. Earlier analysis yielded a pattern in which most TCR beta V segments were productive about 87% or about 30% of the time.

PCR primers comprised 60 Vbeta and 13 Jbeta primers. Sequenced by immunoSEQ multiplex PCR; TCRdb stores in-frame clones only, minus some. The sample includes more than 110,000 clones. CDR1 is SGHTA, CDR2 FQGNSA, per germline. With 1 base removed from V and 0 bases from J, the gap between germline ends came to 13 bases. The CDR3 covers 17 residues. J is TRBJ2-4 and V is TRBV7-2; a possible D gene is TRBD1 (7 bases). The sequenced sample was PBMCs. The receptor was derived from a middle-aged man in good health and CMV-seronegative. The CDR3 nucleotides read TGTGCCAGCAGCTTAGGCGGGGACAGCTTAGCCAAAAACATTCAGTACTTC. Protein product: CASSLGGDSLAKNIQYF.